This T cell receptor (beta chain) was observed in a study of blood T cells in healthy people across ages. General study points: The fall in TCR beta diversity per million T cells was roughly linear with age. Strong correlation existed between TCR beta diversity and naive T cell percentage. One million T cells yielded diversity estimates that were considered underestimates.

This clonotype was found many times. The target antigen is unknown. Combining a sample-barcoded 5' primer with a J-beta primer mix, a second PCR ran for 7 to 11 cycles. A single record per CDR3 protein comes from TCRdb applying MiXCR to the 5' RACE reads. The sample has about 800,000 distinct CDR3 sequences, roughly 25% seen once. V was clipped by 5 bases and J by 2 bases; unmatched bases: 6. Germline CDR1 reads SEHNR; CDR2 reads FQNEAQ (reference sequence). The CDR3 totals 15 residues. Isolation recovered at least 6 million PBMCs from every sample. The sample also formed part of further work on T cells of mothers and their children.

The J gene is TRBJ1-3, the V gene TRBV7-9, with 7 bases fitting TRBD1. The TCR originated in a boy younger than 18 in good health. Sequencing was carried out using blood. Here the CDR3 reads CASSSTGDPGNTIYF. The CDR3, as DNA: TGTGCCAGCAGCAGCACAGGGGACCCTGGAAACACCATATATTTT. The whole variable domain, remainder taken from reference TRBV7-9 and TRBJ1-3, is DTGVSQNPRHKITKRGQNVTFRCDPISEHNRLYWYRQTLGQGPEFLTYFQNEAQLEKSRLLSDRFSAERPKGSFSTLEIQRTEQGDSAMYLCASSSTGDPGNTIYFGEGSWLTVV.